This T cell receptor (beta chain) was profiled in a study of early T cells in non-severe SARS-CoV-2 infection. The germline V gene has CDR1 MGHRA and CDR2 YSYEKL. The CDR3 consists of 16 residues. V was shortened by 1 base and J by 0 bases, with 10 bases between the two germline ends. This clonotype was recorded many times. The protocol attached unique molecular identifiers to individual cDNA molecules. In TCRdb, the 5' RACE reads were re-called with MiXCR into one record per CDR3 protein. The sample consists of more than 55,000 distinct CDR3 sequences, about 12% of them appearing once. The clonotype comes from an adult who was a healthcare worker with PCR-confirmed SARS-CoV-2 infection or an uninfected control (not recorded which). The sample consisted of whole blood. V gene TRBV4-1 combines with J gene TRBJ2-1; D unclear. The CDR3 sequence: CASSQGISLSYNEQFF. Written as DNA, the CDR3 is TGCGCCAGCAGCCAAGGGATTAGCCTCTCCTACAATGAGCAGTTCTTC.